This T cell receptor beta chain was captured in a study of shared clonotypes between healthy human individuals. Points from the study as a whole: There were few donors, and this limited the genetic and exposure-history diversity represented. Even with large depth, rarefaction showed that sorted-subset sequencing was incomplete.

At the deep level, the assay was run. It was across several immunoSEQ plates that each subset's genomic DNA was evenly split. This table comes from immunoSEQ multiplex PCR, and its TCRdb copy is limited to in-frame clones, with some not included. The table has 640,000 or so clones, 72% seen once. Comments on this clone: The antigen remains undetermined.

Germline CDR1 is SEHNR and CDR2 is FQNEAQ (reference sequence). CDR3 length: 19 residues. Germline trimming cut 4 bases from V and 7 bases from J; bases unmatched to any gene: 15. The sample comprised memory CD4+ T cells sorted from blood. Subset denoted: CD45RA-negative fraction. The TCR was taken from a woman between 25 and 40 years old in good health. This chain uses TRBV7-9 with TRBJ2-2; 13 nucleotides line up with TRBD2. CDR3 amino acids: CASSSPSQRTSGRYGELFF. CDR3 nucleotides: TGTGCCAGCAGCTCCCCCAGTCAGAGGACTAGCGGGAGATACGGGGAGCTGTTTTTT. Looking up the rest from reference TRBV7-9 and TRBJ2-2 gives the full variable domain: DTGVSQNPRHKITKRGQNVTFRCDPISEHNRLYWYRQTLGQGPEFLTYFQNEAQLEKSRLLSDRFSAERPKGSFSTLEIQRTEQGDSAMYLCASSSPSQRTSGRYGELFFGEGSRLTVL.